This T cell receptor (beta chain) was identified during a study of T-cell memory formation after mild COVID-19. The study, taken as a whole, reports: Clonal second-wave expansions that peaked on day 37 had unconfirmed SARS-CoV-2 specificity. A subset of responding clones appeared in pre-infection memory, suggesting cross-reactive memory joined.

The CDR3 covers 15 residues. J was trimmed by 5 bases and V by 4 bases; bases with no gene match: 6. The germline V gene has CDR1 LGHNA and CDR2 YSLEER. This clonotype was picked up a small number of times. The target antigen is unknown. Barcoded TCR alpha and TCR beta cDNA libraries with UMIs came from 5'RACE using constant-segment primers. MiXCR was run by TCRdb on the 5' RACE reads, yielding one entry per CDR3 protein. Among roughly 300,000 distinct CDR3 sequences listed, 8% to 10% were seen once. Sample: PBMCs or a T cell subset sorted from them (not recorded which). The J gene is TRBJ2-1, the V gene TRBV4-3; 9 bases map to TRBD2. This TCR was sampled from a man aged 18 to 29 who had mild COVID-19 (a few samples of this study predate the infection). Cell type and time point are not known. The CDR3 coding sequence is TGCGCCAGCAGCCCCGACCAGCGGGGGGACAATGAGCAGTTCTTC. Translating gives CASSPDQRGDNEQFF.